This entry describes one TCR beta chain. Antigen unknown. This CDR3 is built from 12 residues. The V gene's germline CDR1 is MGHDK and CDR2 SYGVNS. V was cut by 8 bases and J by 3 bases, with 10 bases left in between. The data were taken from a study of blood T cells in healthy people across ages. Study-wide findings and caveats: The study could not conclusively compare naive and antigen-experienced cells, given its unsorted PBMCs. TCR beta diversity per million T cells fell roughly linearly with age.

It was with a sample-barcoded 5' primer and a J-beta primer mix that a second PCR of about 6 to 12 cycles was run. TCRdb re-analysed the 5' RACE reads in MiXCR, keeping a single row per CDR3 protein. The profile shows roughly 830,000 distinct CDR3 sequences, 55% to 65% of them singletons. Input material: blood. This sequence originates from a young man in good health. The chain uses TRBV25-1 and TRBJ1-2; TRBD1 is a possible D gene (6 bases). In DNA, the CDR3 is TGTGCCAGCCTGGGACACCACTATGGCTACACCTTC. Its translation: CASLGHHYGYTF.